The rows below give T cell receptor beta chains drawn from one sample of a study of shared clonotypes between healthy human individuals. Assay: immunoSEQ multiplex PCR; the TCRdb copy retains only in-frame clones and omits some. Here the sample spans roughly 410,000 clones, 96% being singletons. Sequenced: memory CD8+ T cells sorted from blood. These receptor sequences come from a man younger than 45 in good health. The CDR3 runs from the conserved cysteine through the conserved F or W. A D gene is named only where the DNA matches it firmly. Clone size is shown for a subset of rows, as once, few, many or a class of expanded clone.

>TRBJ1-6|TRBD1|NA|TRBV4-1
CASSHGTGGSPLHF
TGCGCCAGCAGCCACGGGACAGGGGGCTCACCCCTCCACTTT
>TRBJ2-1|TRBD2|NA|TRBV6-1
CASRVAGAHNEQFF
TGTGCCAGCAGAGTAGCGGGAGCTCACAATGAGCAGTTCTTC
>TRBJ1-5|NA|NA|TRBV4-1
CASSRDTPSNQPQHF
TGCGCCAGCAGCCGCGACACCCCTAGCAATCAGCCCCAGCATTTT
>TRBJ2-5|TRBD1|NA|TRBV27
CASKRTGAKETQYF
TGTGCCAGCAAGAGGACAGGGGCCAAAGAGACCCAGTACTTC
>TRBJ2-2|NA|NA|TRBV30
CAWSRGNTGELFF
TGTGCCTGGAGTCGAGGGAACACCGGGGAGCTGTTTTTT
>TRBJ2-1|TRBD2|once|TRBV11-2
CASSLGGEQFF
TGTGCCAGCAGCTTGGGGGGGGAGCAGTTCTTC
>TRBJ1-2|NA|few|TRBV28
CASSYSKSRVGYGYTF
TGTGCCAGCAGCTACTCGAAAAGCAGGGTTGGCTATGGCTACACCTTC
>TRBJ2-5|NA|NA|TRBV5-1
CASSPTGTEQETQYF
TGCGCCAGCAGCCCCACCGGGACCGAACAAGAGACCCAGTACTTC
>TRBJ1-5|NA|NA|TRBV28
CASHSSNQPQHF
TGTGCCAGCCATAGTAGCAATCAGCCCCAGCATTTT
>TRBJ1-5|NA|NA|TRBV19
CASSIFANQPQHF
TGTGCCAGTAGTATCTTTGCGAATCAGCCCCAGCATTTT
>TRBJ1-4|NA|once|TRBV9
CAAYFREKLFF
TGTGCTGCTTACTTCAGGGAAAAACTGTTTTTT
>TRBJ2-5|NA|NA|TRBV28
CASSPGAQETQYF
TGTGCCAGCAGCCCAGGGGCTCAAGAGACCCAGTACTTC
>TRBJ2-7|NA|NA|TRBV28
CASSSGTPPYEQYF
TGTGCCAGCAGTTCAGGGACTCCGCCCTACGAGCAGTACTTC
>TRBJ1-1|NA|NA|TRBV5-4
CASSLVTGRSAANTEAFF
TGTGCCAGCAGCTTGGTAACGGGGAGATCGGCGGCAAACACTGAAGCTTTCTTT
>TRBJ1-1|NA|NA|TRBV4-2
CASSQDRDTEAFF
TGTGCCAGCAGCCAAGACAGGGACACTGAAGCTTTCTTT
>TRBJ2-2|NA|NA|TRBV7-7
CASSLTVPTGELFF
TGTGCTAGCAGCTTAACAGTCCCCACCGGGGAGCTGTTTTTT
>TRBJ1-1|TRBD1|NA|TRBV30
CAWSRTGNTEAFF
TGTGCCTGGAGCCGGACAGGAAACACTGAAGCTTTCTTT
>TRBJ2-7|NA|NA|TRBV13
CASSLRGRAYEQYF
TGTGCCAGCAGCCTCAGGGGGAGGGCCTACGAGCAGTACTTC
>TRBJ2-1|NA|NA|TRBV5-1
CASSDSIDEQFF
TGCGCCAGCAGCGATTCAATCGATGAGCAGTTCTTC
>TRBJ1-2|NA|NA|TRBV13
CASSLGPGYTF
TGTGCCAGCAGCTTGGGGCCCGGCTACACCTTC
>TRBJ1-5|NA|NA|TRBV19
CASTPSLGRGVNQPQHF
TGTGCCAGTACCCCCTCCCTGGGCAGGGGCGTTAATCAGCCCCAGCATTTT
>TRBJ1-1|NA|once|TRBV5-4
CASSLIGQNTEAFF
TGTGCCAGCAGCTTGATCGGACAGAACACTGAAGCTTTCTTT
>TRBJ1-4|NA|NA|TRBV6-6
CASSSPGRLNEKLFF
TGTGCCAGCAGCAGCCCGGGACGGCTTAATGAAAAACTGTTTTTT
>TRBJ2-7|TRBD2|NA|TRBV13
CASSLPGLAGVEQYF
TGTGCCAGCAGCTTACCGGGACTAGCGGGAGTCGAGCAGTACTTC
>TRBJ1-1|NA|NA|TRBV29-1
CSVVLGSNTEAFF
TGCAGCGTTGTATTAGGGTCGAACACTGAAGCTTTCTTT
>TRBJ2-1|TRBD2|NA|TRBV4-1
CASSQFPAGDHDEQFF
TGCGCCAGCAGCCAGTTTCCCGCGGGGGATCACGATGAGCAGTTCTTC
>TRBJ2-3|TRBD1|NA|TRBV5-5
CASSLVGESGDRWGADTQYF
TGTGCCAGCAGCTTGGTCGGAGAGTCAGGGGACAGGTGGGGCGCAGATACGCAGTATTTT
>TRBJ2-5|NA|NA|TRBV19
CASSLGVQGTQYF
TGTGCCAGTAGTCTGGGGGTCCAGGGGACCCAGTACTTC
>TRBJ1-1|TRBD1|NA|TRBV5-6
CASSLGARGPNTEAFF
TGTGCCAGCAGCTTGGGGGCCAGGGGGCCGAACACTGAAGCTTTCTTT
>TRBJ2-7|TRBD1|NA|TRBV29-1
CSVRGQEINYEQYF
TGCAGCGTTCGTGGACAGGAGATAAACTACGAGCAGTACTTC
>TRBJ1-2|NA|NA|TRBV9
CASSTGSFGYTF
TGTGCCAGCAGCACGGGCTCCTTTGGCTACACCTTC
>TRBJ2-1|TRBD2|NA|TRBV30
CAWRDGTSYNEQFF
TGTGCCTGGAGAGACGGGACTAGTTACAATGAGCAGTTCTTC
>TRBJ2-1|NA|NA|TRBV5-8
CASSLRRLSGNNEQFF
TGTGCCAGCAGCTTGCGACGGTTAAGCGGCAACAATGAGCAGTTCTTC
>TRBJ2-1|TRBD1|NA|TRBV25-1
CASSPPDRAVNEQFF
TGTGCCAGCAGTCCCCCGGACAGGGCGGTAAATGAGCAGTTCTTC
>TRBJ2-7|TRBD2|once|TRBV28
CASSHPSSGSYEQYF
TGTGCCAGCAGTCACCCTTCTAGCGGGAGTTACGAGCAGTACTTC
>TRBJ2-3|NA|NA|TRBV19
CASSSWETDTQYF
TGTGCCAGTAGTTCGTGGGAGACAGATACGCAGTATTTT
>TRBJ2-1|NA|NA|TRBV6-5
CASSFRVWGGNEQFF
TGTGCCAGCAGTTTTCGGGTTTGGGGAGGCAATGAGCAGTTCTTC
>TRBJ2-1|NA|NA|TRBV10-1
CASSESGRNEQFF
TGCGCCAGCAGTGAGTCGGGCCGCAATGAGCAGTTCTTC
>TRBJ1-4|NA|NA|TRBV19
CASSPWHPYEKLFF
TGTGCCAGTAGTCCCTGGCACCCCTATGAAAAACTGTTTTTT
>TRBJ2-3|TRBD1|NA|TRBV10-3
CAISRDRGADTQYF
TGTGCCATCAGCCGGGACAGGGGGGCAGATACGCAGTATTTT
>TRBJ2-3|NA|NA|TRBV28
CASSQVTDTQYF
TGTGCCAGCAGTCAGGTCACAGATACGCAGTATTTT
>TRBJ2-1|TRBD2|NA|TRBV30
CAWSVQLAGSGQFF
TGTGCCTGGAGTGTACAACTAGCGGGATCTGGGCAGTTCTTC
>TRBJ2-5|NA|NA|TRBV5-1
CASSLDGETQYF
TGCGCCAGCAGCTTGGATGGGGAGACCCAGTACTTC
>TRBJ1-2|TRBD1|NA|TRBV5-8
CASSQQGNYGYTF
TGTGCCAGCAGCCAACAGGGGAACTATGGCTACACCTTC
>TRBJ2-1|NA|NA|TRBV30
CAWSSFPNNEQFF
TGTGCCTGGAGTAGTTTCCCTAACAATGAGCAGTTCTTC
>TRBJ1-2|NA|NA|TRBV28
CASSFGPSGYGYTF
TGTGCCAGCAGTTTTGGTCCCTCGGGGTATGGCTACACCTTC
>TRBJ1-1|NA|NA|TRBV28
CASSLFDGGGNTEAFF
TGTGCCAGCAGTTTATTTGACGGTGGCGGGAACACTGAAGCTTTCTTT
>TRBJ2-3|TRBD1|NA|TRBV27
CASSSFGTGLTDTQYF
TGTGCCAGCAGCTCCTTCGGGACAGGACTCACAGATACGCAGTATTTT
>TRBJ2-2|TRBD2|NA|TRBV30
CAWRGVAGVTGELFF
TGTGCTTGGAGGGGCGTGGCGGGAGTCACCGGGGAGCTGTTTTTT
>TRBJ2-1|NA|NA|TRBV5-1
CASSLAQRRGNEQFF
TGCGCCAGCAGCTTGGCCCAGCGGAGGGGAAATGAGCAGTTCTTC
>TRBJ2-1|NA|NA|TRBV5-5
CASSLFVYNEQFF
TGTGCCAGCAGCTTGTTCGTTTACAATGAGCAGTTCTTC
>TRBJ2-3|TRBD2|once|TRBV5-1
CASSLGTTSGRRSDTQYF
TGCGCCAGCAGCTTGGGAACGACTAGCGGGAGGAGGTCTGATACGCAGTATTTT
>TRBJ2-7|NA|NA|TRBV2
CASSLREQYF
TGTGCCAGCAGTCTAAGAGAGCAGTACTTC